The entry below describes one T cell receptor (beta chain). The clone's antigen remains unknown. Base-call qualities are not available, and no considerably larger clone is one nucleotide away. The data were taken from a study of T cell clones after liver transplantation (dated by TCRdb to between 2018 and 2021). For context, the study as a whole: ITN030ST, the source of the samples, was a randomized trial that attempted immunosuppression withdrawal within 2 years of liver transplantation. After a pre-transplant mixed lymphocyte reaction, TCRbeta sequencing was used to pinpoint donor-reactive T cell clones, which were subsequently tracked in post-transplant blood. Third party-reactive TCRbeta sequences were also identified from pre-transplant MLRs to serve as an antigen-independent comparator for donor-reactive sequences. Of the eight recipients, three were HCV-positive, while the remaining recipients had been transplanted for non-autoimmune, non-viral indications. The subjects received no induction therapy and were kept on standard immunosuppression until randomization at 12-24 months post-transplant. Tolerance was defined as complete immunosuppression withdrawal for at least one year with no rise in liver enzymes beyond twice the upper limit of normal. Blood samples were collected pre-transplant, then pre-randomization ahead of withdrawal, and finally post-randomization once withdrawal had either been completed or failed. Of the 8 liver transplant recipients making up the studied cohort, 3 were classified as tolerant and 5 as non-tolerant.

On the study overall, not on this receptor specifically: In a couple of subjects, low numbers of available donor cells limited the measurable donor-reactive repertoire. A greater decline was seen for donor-reactive sequences than for third party-reactive sequences, suggesting partial antigen-specific deletion unrelated to withdrawal success. Because of small, heterogeneous patient numbers and non-standardized post-transplant time points, the conclusions were only preliminary. Once repertoire turnover was taken into account, donor-reactive detection showed a significant reduction for CD4 in 7 of 8 subjects and for CD8 in 8 of 8. Since no allograft tissue specimens were available, donor-reactive T cells may have migrated into the graft instead of being deleted. A significant post-transplant decrease in circulating donor-reactive CD4 TCRbeta sequences was observed in 5 of 8 subjects, irrespective of tolerance or HCV status.

Sample time point, as interpreted from the label and publication: pre-transplant. Unstimulated PBMCs, after thawing, were stained for CD3, CD4 and CD8 and then FACS-sorted into CD3+CD4+ and CD3+CD8+ populations. Randomization to immunosuppression withdrawal applied to every one of the 8 studied subjects. The Qiagen DNeasy Blood and Tissue Kit was used for genomic DNA isolation. CDR1 is given as MNHNY and CDR2 as SVGAGI, both from the germline V gene (reference sequence). V is cut by 2 bases and J by 4 bases, and the space between the germline ends is 11 bases. The CDR3, cysteine through phenylalanine, is 15 amino acids long. Solely the CDR3 DNA is kept, with 45 bases framed from the first base. High-throughput TCRbeta CDR3 sequencing of frozen genomic DNA was performed by immunoSEQ, with PCR amplification, mapping, bias correction and internal controls included. The authors processed their data as follows. Only productive rearrangements were retained, and each unique TCRbeta sequence was defined by its CDR3 nucleotide sequence together with its V and J gene. For a sequence to be called donor-reactive, it needed a frequency of at least 0.01% and at least 5-fold expansion in CFSE-low cells compared with unstimulated pre-transplant cells. To ensure at least 90% detection power, minimum frequency thresholds were set for each subject based on that subject's lowest-template unstimulated sample. Jensen-Shannon divergence between the top 1000 TCRbeta sequences after and before transplant was used to measure repertoire turnover. Changes in detection of donor-reactive sequences were tested with two-sided Fisher's exact tests. Sourced from immuneACCESS, this table was stored by TCRdb with only in-frame sequences that have V and J called. A share of the clones is absent; for the studies checked, an unresolved V gene accounts for under half, and the remainder has no known explanation. That table gives V, J and clone size, and the DNA gave D and trimming. This sample is represented by over 100,000 clones; approximately 85% of them were singletons. Jointly, the top ten make up roughly 0.9% of the sample.

The TCR was taken from a human donor who received a liver transplant. The source material was CD4+ T cells from blood, sampled before liver transplant. The chain is assembled from TRBV6-6 and TRBJ2-2; the D gene identity is not certain. The CDR3 region reads CASSYVGSVTGELFF. The DNA sequence reads TGTGCCAGCAGTTACGTGGGGTCGGTCACCGGGGAGCTGTTTTTT.